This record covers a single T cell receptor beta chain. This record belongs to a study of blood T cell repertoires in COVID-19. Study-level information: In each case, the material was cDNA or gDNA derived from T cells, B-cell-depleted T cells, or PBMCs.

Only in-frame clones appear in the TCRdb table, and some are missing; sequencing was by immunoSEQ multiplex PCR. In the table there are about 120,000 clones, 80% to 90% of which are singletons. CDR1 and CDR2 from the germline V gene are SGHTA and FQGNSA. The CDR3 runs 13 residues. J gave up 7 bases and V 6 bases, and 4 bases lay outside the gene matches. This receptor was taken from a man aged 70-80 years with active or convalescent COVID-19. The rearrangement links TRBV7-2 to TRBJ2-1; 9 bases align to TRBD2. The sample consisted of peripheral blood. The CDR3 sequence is CASRPSGINEQFF. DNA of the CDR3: TGTGCCAGCAGGCCTAGCGGGATTAATGAGCAGTTCTTC.